This T cell receptor beta chain was sequenced during a study of shared clonotypes between healthy human individuals. CD8 cells regarded as naive lacked CD45RO, were positively chosen for CCR7, and omitted terminally differentiated effector memory CD45RA+ cells. V lost 3 bases to trimming and J lost 4 bases, with 13 bases between them. In germline, CDR1 is LNHDA, CDR2 SQIVND (reference sequence). The CDR3 consists of 15 residues. Clones were sequenced by immunoSEQ multiplex PCR, and TCRdb holds only the in-frame ones, with some missing. Of about 580,000 clones listed, roughly 98% are singletons. The sample taken for sequencing was naive CD8+ T cells sorted from blood. The chain recombines TRBV19 with TRBJ1-5; D perhaps matches TRBD1 (5 bases). This TCR came from a young man in good health. The CDR3 reads CASSILGRENQPQHF. DNA of the CDR3: TGTGCCAGTAGTATCCTGGGCAGGGAAAATCAGCCCCAGCATTTT.